Sequencing of this T cell receptor beta chain was carried out in a study of blood T cell repertoires in COVID-19. Study in general: Italy, Spain and the United States were the sources of the convalescent and acute COVID-19 samples. PBMCs, B-cell-depleted T cells, or T cells provided the cDNA or gDNA that made up the material.

Original processing notes: Using reference gene primer amplification, nucleated cell counts were estimated. Using immunoSEQ multiplex PCR, the repertoire was profiled, and TCRdb retains in-frame clones only, with some absent. That table furnishes V, J and clone size, whereas the DNA furnished D and trimming. The sample consists of approximately 61,000 clones, around 86% of them appearing once. This clonotype was sampled from a human donor in a cohort sampled during active COVID-19. Sequencing used peripheral blood.

CDR3 sequence: CASSLLGQGNQPQHF. CDR3 bases: TGTGCCAGCAGTCTCCTGGGACAGGGGAATCAGCCCCAGCATTTT. The chain uses TRBV28 and TRBJ1-5, with TRBD1 matching 10 bases. The V gene's germline CDR1 is MDHEN and CDR2 SYDVKM. The CDR3 consists of 15 residues. The V gene end was trimmed by 5 bases and the J gene end by 4 bases; junction bases not matched to a gene: 5.